The T cell receptor (beta chain) under discussion was sequenced for a study of T cell changes during pregnancy in multiple sclerosis. Trimming removed 4 bases at V and 5 bases at J, with 10 bases between. This CDR3 region has 12 residues. Germline loops: CDR1 SGHRS, CDR2 YFSETQ. The repertoire was sequenced with immunoSEQ multiplex PCR; TCRdb's copy has only in-frame clones and lacks some. The sample has some 30,000 clones, nearly 90% seen once. The chain has TRBV5-1 and TRBJ2-7; D not resolved. The material sequenced was CD8+ T cells from peripheral blood mononuclear cells, taken in the second trimester of pregnancy. The TCR comes from a female donor with multiple sclerosis, enrolled in a pregnancy study. The CDR3, as DNA: TGCGCCAGCAGCCCCGGTCCGGACGAGCAGTACTTC. It specifies CASSPGPDEQYF.